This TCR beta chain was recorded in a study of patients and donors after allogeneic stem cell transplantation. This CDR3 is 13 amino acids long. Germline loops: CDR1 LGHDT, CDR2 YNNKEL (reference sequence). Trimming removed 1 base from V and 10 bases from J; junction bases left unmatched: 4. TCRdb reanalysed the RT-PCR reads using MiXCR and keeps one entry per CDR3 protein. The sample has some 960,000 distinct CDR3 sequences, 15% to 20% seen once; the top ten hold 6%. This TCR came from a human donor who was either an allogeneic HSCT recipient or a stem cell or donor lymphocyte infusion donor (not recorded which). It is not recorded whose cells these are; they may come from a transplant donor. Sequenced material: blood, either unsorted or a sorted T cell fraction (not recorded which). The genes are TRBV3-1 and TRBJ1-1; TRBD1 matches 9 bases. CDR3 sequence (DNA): TGTGCCAGCAGCCAAGGACAGGGGGTAGTAGCTTTCTTT. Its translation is CASSQGQGVVAFF.